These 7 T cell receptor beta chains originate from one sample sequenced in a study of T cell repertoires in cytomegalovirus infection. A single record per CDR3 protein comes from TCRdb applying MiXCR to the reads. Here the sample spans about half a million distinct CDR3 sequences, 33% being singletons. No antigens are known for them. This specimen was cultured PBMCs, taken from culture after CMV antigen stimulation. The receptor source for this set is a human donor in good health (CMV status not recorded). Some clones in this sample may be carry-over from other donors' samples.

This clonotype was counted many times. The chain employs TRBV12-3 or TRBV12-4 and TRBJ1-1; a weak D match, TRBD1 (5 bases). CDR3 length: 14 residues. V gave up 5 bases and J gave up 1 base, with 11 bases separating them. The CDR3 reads CASSPEGQNTEAFF. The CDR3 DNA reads TGTGCCAGCAGTCCCGAGGGGCAGAACACTGAAGCTTTCTTT.

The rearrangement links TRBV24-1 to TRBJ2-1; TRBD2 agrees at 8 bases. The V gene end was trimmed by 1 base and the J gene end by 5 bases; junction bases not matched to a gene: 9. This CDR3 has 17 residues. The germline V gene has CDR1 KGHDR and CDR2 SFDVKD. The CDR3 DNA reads TGTGCCACCAGTGATTTCCGGGGGACTAGTTACGACAATGAGCAGTTCTTC. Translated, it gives CATSDFRGTSYDNEQFF.

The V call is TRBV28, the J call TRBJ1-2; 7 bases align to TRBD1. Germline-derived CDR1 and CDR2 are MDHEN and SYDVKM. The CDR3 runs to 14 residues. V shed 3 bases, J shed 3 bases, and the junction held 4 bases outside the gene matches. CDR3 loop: CASSFPRGDYGYTF. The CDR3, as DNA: TGTGCCAGCAGTTTCCCCAGGGGGGACTATGGCTACACCTTC.

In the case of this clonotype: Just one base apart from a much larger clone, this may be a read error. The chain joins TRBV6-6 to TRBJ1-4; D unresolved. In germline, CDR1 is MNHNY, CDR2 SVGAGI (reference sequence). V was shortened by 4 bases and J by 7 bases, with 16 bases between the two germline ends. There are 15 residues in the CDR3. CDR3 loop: CASSCEGGLGEKLFF. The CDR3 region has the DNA TGTGCCAGCAGTTGCGAGGGAGGTTTAGGTGAAAAACTGTTTTTT.

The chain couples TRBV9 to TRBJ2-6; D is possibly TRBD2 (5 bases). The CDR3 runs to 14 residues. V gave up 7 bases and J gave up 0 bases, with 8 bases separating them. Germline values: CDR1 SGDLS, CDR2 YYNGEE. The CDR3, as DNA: TGTGCCAGCGGGAGCCCCTCTGGGGCCAACGTCCTGACTTTC. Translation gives CASGSPSGANVLTF.

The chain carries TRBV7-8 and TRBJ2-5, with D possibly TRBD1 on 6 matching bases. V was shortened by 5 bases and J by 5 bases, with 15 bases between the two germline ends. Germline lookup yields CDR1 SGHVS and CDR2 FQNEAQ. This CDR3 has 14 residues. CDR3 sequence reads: CASSVDRTRETQYF. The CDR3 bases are TGTGCCAGCAGCGTTGACAGGACCCGGGAGACCCAGTACTTC.

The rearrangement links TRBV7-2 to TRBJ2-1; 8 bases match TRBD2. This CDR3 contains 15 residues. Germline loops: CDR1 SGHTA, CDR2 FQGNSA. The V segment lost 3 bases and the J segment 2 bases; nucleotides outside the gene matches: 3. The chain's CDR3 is CASSFAGGTYNEQFF. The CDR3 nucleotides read TGTGCCAGCAGCTTCGCGGGGGGAACCTACAATGAGCAGTTCTTC.